The TCR beta chain described here comes from a study of cytomegalovirus exposure and HLA in healthy donors. This CDR3 comprises 15 residues. Germline CDR1 reads MGHRA; CDR2 reads YSYEKL. Losses at the gene ends were 1 base for V and 2 bases for J; bases not matched to a gene: 4. PCR was performed using 60 Vbeta and 13 Jbeta primers. Data came from immunoSEQ multiplex PCR; TCRdb stores just in-frame clones and leaves some out. Of 85,000 to 90,000 clones listed, around 85% were seen once; the top ten hold 6% to 7.5%. Input material: PBMCs. The chain employs TRBV4-1 and TRBJ2-5; 7 bases are shared with TRBD2. The origin of this receptor is a man in his forties in good health and CMV-seropositive. The CDR3 region has the DNA TGCGCCAGCAGCCAAGCGGCGGGGGTGCAAGAGACCCAGTACTTC. Its protein is CASSQAAGVQETQYF.